The rows below give T cell receptor beta chains drawn from one sample of a study of T cell changes during pregnancy in multiple sclerosis. The data were produced by immunoSEQ multiplex PCR, yet TCRdb's version contains in-frame clones alone and is incomplete. The sample records around 69,000 clones, 90% being singletons. Specimen: peripheral blood, collected in the second trimester of pregnancy. Receptors originate from a female donor in good health, enrolled as a control in a pregnancy study. Each CDR3 is given with its conserved first and last residue. The D gene is left open where the match is weak. Expanded clones are given a class, and other clones once, few, many or no size at all.

size	D	J	V	DNA	CDR3
-	-	TRBJ2-5	TRBV27	TGTGCCAGCAGTTCACAGGGTGGGATGGAGACCCAGTACTTC	CASSSQGGMETQYF
-	TRBD1	TRBJ1-4	TRBV19	TGTGCCAGTAGGGAAGGGACAGCCGAAAAACTGTTTTTT	CASREGTAEKLFF
once	TRBD1	TRBJ1-4	TRBV11-3	TGTGCCAGCAGCCCCGGGACGGGACAGCCAAATGAAAAACTGTTTTTT	CASSPGTGQPNEKLFF
-	TRBD2	TRBJ2-3	TRBV6-5	TGTGCCAGCAGTGTACTAGCGGGAGGCGGCGATACGCAGTATTTT	CASSVLAGGGDTQYF
-	TRBD1	TRBJ1-2	TRBV5-1	TGCGCCAGCAGCTTGGTAGGGGGACAGGAAGGAGTGGGGCCAAATGGCTACACCTTC	CASSLVGGQEGVGPNGYTF
-	-	TRBJ2-7	TRBV4-1	TGCGCCAGCAGCCAAGGTCCCGGGACACCCGAGGACGAGCAGTACTTC	CASSQGPGTPEDEQYF
once	TRBD1	TRBJ1-6	TRBV27	TGTGCCAGCAGTCCCATGGGACAGCTTAATTCACCCCTCCACTTT	CASSPMGQLNSPLHF
-	-	TRBJ2-5	TRBV5-4	TGTGCCAGCAGCTGGGGTCGTACAGGGCCCGGGGAGACCCAGTACTTC	CASSWGRTGPGETQYF
once	TRBD1	TRBJ1-1	TRBV10-2	TGCGCCAGCAGTGATATTACAGGGGGCTACACTGAAGCTTTCTTT	CASSDITGGYTEAFF
once	-	TRBJ1-1	TRBV6-1	TGTGCCAGCAGTGAGGCGGCCATGAACACTGAAGCTTTCTTT	CASSEAAMNTEAFF
-	TRBD1	TRBJ1-6	TRBV27	TGTGCCACAAGGCCGGGACAGCGTTCACCCCTCCACTTT	CATRPGQRSPLHF
-	-	TRBJ1-2	TRBV19	TGTGCCAGTAGTGAAGGGGTTTATGGCTACACCTTC	CASSEGVYGYTF
-	TRBD2	TRBJ2-3	TRBV9	TGTGCCAGCAGCCCGACTAGCGGGGGTACAGATACGCAGTATTTT	CASSPTSGGTDTQYF
-	TRBD2	TRBJ2-2	TRBV15	TGTGCCACCAGCGGAGCGGGAGTCGACACCGGGGAGCTGTTTTTT	CATSGAGVDTGELFF
-	-	TRBJ1-1	TRBV18	TGTGCCAGCTCACCAGGCCGCAACACTGAAGCTTTCTTT	CASSPGRNTEAFF
once	-	TRBJ1-5	TRBV2	TGTGCCAGCACCAGGGGCCCCAATCAGCCCCAGCATTTT	CASTRGPNQPQHF